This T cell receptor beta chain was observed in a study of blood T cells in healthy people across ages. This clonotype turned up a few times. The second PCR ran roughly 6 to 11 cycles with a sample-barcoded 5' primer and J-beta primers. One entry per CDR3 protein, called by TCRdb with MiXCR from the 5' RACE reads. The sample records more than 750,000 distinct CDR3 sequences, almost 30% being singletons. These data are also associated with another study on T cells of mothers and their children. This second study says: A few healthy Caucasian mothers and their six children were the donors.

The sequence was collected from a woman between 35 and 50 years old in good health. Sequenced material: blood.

Written as DNA, the CDR3 is TGTGCCAGCAGTGCCTTGACGGATTCCACCTACGAGCAGTACTTC. This gives the protein CASSALTDSTYEQYF. J is TRBJ2-7 and V is TRBV6-1; D is uncertain. The CDR3 length is 15 residues. From germline, CDR1 is MNHNS and CDR2 SASEGT. Deletions cut 4 bases from V and 2 bases from J, with 15 bases between.